This entry lists 15 T cell receptor beta chains sequenced from one sample in a study of cytomegalovirus exposure and HLA in healthy donors. Sequencing was performed with immunoSEQ multiplex PCR; in TCRdb, only in-frame clones are kept and a portion is missing. Among approximately 170,000 clones listed, approximately 86% were seen once. Input material: PBMCs. These receptor sequences come from a young man in good health and CMV-seropositive.

The chain employs TRBV4-3 and TRBJ2-5, with TRBD1 identical over 7 bases. Germline V lookup: CDR1 LGHNA, CDR2 YSLEER. The CDR3 consists of 15 residues. The J segment lost 5 bases and the V segment lost 1 base, leaving 7 bases of the junction unmatched. DNA of the CDR3: TGCGCCAGCAGCCAAGGGGAAGGGGGCCGGGAGACCCAGTACTTC. Protein: CASSQGEGGRETQYF.

The chain carries TRBV7-9 and TRBJ2-7; TRBD1 matches 8 bases. Germline V gene lookup returns CDR1 SEHNR and CDR2 FQNEAQ (reference sequence). Trimming took 8 bases from V and 2 from J; bases not matched to a gene: 5. This CDR3 spans 13 amino acids. CDR3: CASLQGAAYEQYF. CDR3 coding DNA: TGTGCCAGCCTTCAGGGGGCCGCCTACGAGCAGTACTTC.

J is TRBJ2-3 and V is TRBV11-1, with 10 bases aligning to TRBD2. This CDR3 has 17 amino acids. Germline values: CDR1 SGHAT, CDR2 FQDESV (reference sequence). V was clipped by 3 bases and J by 8 bases; unmatched bases: 14. The CDR3 DNA reads TGTGCCAGCAGCTTTCTAGCGGGGGCCCCCGCAGGGGGTACGCAGTATTTT. It is translated as CASSFLAGAPAGGTQYF.

This chain links TRBV4-1 with TRBJ2-1; D gene ambiguous. Germline CDR1 and CDR2: MGHRA and YSYEKL. V gave up 0 bases and J gave up 4 bases, with 10 bases separating them. The CDR3 loop spans 15 amino acids. The CDR3 spells CASSQDSTRYNEQFF. The DNA for the CDR3 is TGCGCCAGCAGCCAAGATAGCACTCGTTACAATGAGCAGTTCTTC.

The chain is built from TRBV19 and TRBJ1-1; D not certain. Trimming removed 1 base from V and 3 bases from J, with 6 bases in between. Per germline, CDR1 LNHDA and CDR2 SQIVND (reference sequence). The CDR3 is 13 residues long. Here the CDR3 reads CASSIVRDTEAFF. CDR3 DNA: TGTGCCAGTAGTATAGTCCGTGACACTGAAGCTTTCTTT.

The chain recombines TRBV6-5 with TRBJ2-1; a possible D gene is TRBD2 (7 bases). This CDR3 contains 16 residues. V was trimmed by 0 bases and J by 7 bases, leaving 16 bases between them. CDR1 is MNHEY and CDR2 is SVGAGI in the germline V gene. Written as DNA, the CDR3 is TGTGCCAGCAGTTACTCTGAGGGGGGGGCCTGGAATGAGCAGTTCTTC. Residues: CASSYSEGGAWNEQFF.

This clone was seen only a few times. Here the CDR3 DNA reads TGTGCCAGCACCAGACAGGGTATGAACACTGAAGCTTTCTTT. Residues: CASTRQGMNTEAFF. The J gene is TRBJ1-1, the V gene TRBV6-1, with 7 positions matching TRBD1. The CDR3 length is 14 residues. The V gene end was trimmed by 7 bases and the J gene end by 0 bases; junction bases not matched to a gene: 5. The germline V gene has CDR1 MNHNS and CDR2 SASEGT.

In its sample, this clone was seen a few times. The chain couples TRBV4-3 to TRBJ2-3; no reliable D call. Trimming removed 2 bases from V and 4 bases from J, with 7 bases in between. Germline values: CDR1 LGHNA, CDR2 YSLEER. CDR3 length: 13 residues. The CDR3 DNA reads as TGCGCCAGCAGCCAAAACCCGGCAGATACGCAGTATTTT. Its translation: CASSQNPADTQYF.

V and J are TRBV11-2 and TRBJ2-1; TRBD2 aligns across 11 bases. The V and J ends lost 5 bases and 0 bases, in that order; junction bases with no gene match: 3. This CDR3 has 16 amino acids. Germline V CDR1 and CDR2: SGHAT, FQNNGV. The CDR3 DNA follows: TGTGCCAGCAGCCCGACTAGCGGGGCCTCCTACAATGAGCAGTTCTTC. The encoded protein is CASSPTSGASYNEQFF.

The rearrangement joins TRBV19 to TRBJ1-4, with D possibly being TRBD1 (6 bases). V lost 1 base and J lost 5, with 14 bases in between. The CDR3 is 16 amino acids. CDR1 is LNHDA and CDR2 is SQIVND in the germline V gene (reference sequence). The CDR3 DNA reads as TGTGCCAGTAGTATAGGGTACGGGACACAGAATGAAAAACTGTTTTTT. It codes for CASSIGYGTQNEKLFF.

The V call is TRBV7-6, the J call TRBJ1-1; D is unclear. The V and J ends lost 5 bases and 1 base respectively, with 8 bases between them. This CDR3 is 13 amino acids long. Per the germline V gene, CDR1 is SGHVS and CDR2 is FNYEAQ. The DNA for the CDR3 is TGTGCCAGCAGCCCCCCAGGGAACACTGAAGCTTTCTTT. The encoded protein is CASSPPGNTEAFF.

This chain connects TRBV4-3 to TRBJ2-3, with TRBD2 matching over 10 bases. This CDR3 is 17 amino acids long. Germline CDR1 and CDR2: LGHNA and YSLEER. The J segment lost 3 bases and the V segment lost 5 bases, leaving 11 bases of the junction unmatched. As DNA, the CDR3 is TGCGCCAGCAGCAAAGGGGGGGCTAGCGGGGGTACAGATACGCAGTATTTT. Translation: CASSKGGASGGTDTQYF.

This sequence joins TRBV7-6 and TRBJ1-1, with D perhaps matching TRBD1 (6 bases). The CDR3 is 13 amino acids. The V end was cut by 6 bases, the J end by 1 base, with 9 bases between. Germline V CDR1 and CDR2: SGHVS, FNYEAQ. The CDR3 reads CASRRGGNTEAFF. The CDR3 bases are TGTGCCAGCAGGCGAGGGGGGAACACTGAAGCTTTCTTT. Based on the CDR3 plus reference TRBV7-6 and TRBJ1-1, the full variable domain is GAGVSQSPRYKVTKRGQDVALRCDPISGHVSLYWYRQALGQGPEFLTYFNYEAQQDKSGLPNDRFSAERPEGSISTLTIQRTEQRDSAMYRCASRRGGNTEAFFGQGTRLTVV.

This clone was found many times. The identical CDR3 is also encoded by other nucleotide sequences in the sample. The rearrangement links TRBV11-2 to TRBJ2-3; perhaps TRBD2 as D (5 bases). V shed 8 bases and J shed 1 base, with 7 bases lying between them. The CDR3 is made up of 12 amino acids. CDR1 is SGHAT, CDR2 FQNNGV, per germline. The CDR3 sequence: CASGGRTDTQYF. The CDR3, as DNA: TGTGCCAGCGGCGGGCGCACAGATACGCAGTATTTT.

Turning to this clone: In the same sample, other DNA sequences code for this CDR3. The V gene is TRBV27, the J gene TRBJ2-2; D unresolved. This CDR3 contains 13 residues. Per the germline V gene, CDR1 is MNHEY and CDR2 is SMNVEV (reference sequence). The V end lost 0 bases, the J end lost 4 bases, and 3 bases lay between the germline ends. The CDR3 sequence is CASSLSSTGELFF. DNA of the CDR3: TGTGCCAGCAGTTTATCGAGCACCGGGGAGCTGTTTTTT.